This TCR beta chain derives from a study of T cells after yellow fever vaccination. Trimming removed 3 bases from V and 9 bases from J; junction bases left unmatched: 11. The CDR3 totals 16 residues. The germline V gene encodes CDR1 LGHDT and CDR2 YNNKEL (reference sequence). Study-level results: A minor fraction of clonotypes spanned both CD4 and CD8 compartments.

This clonotype came up many times. 5'RACE template switching added a universal primer site and UMIs to TCR cDNA. TCRdb reprocessed the 5' RACE reads with MiXCR, giving one entry per CDR3 protein. Of about 96,000 distinct CDR3 sequences in the sample, about 8.2% were seen once. This sequence joins TRBV3-1 and TRBJ2-7; the match to TRBD2 covers 13 bases. The material sequenced was CD8+ T cells not binding an NS4B(214-222) dextramer, sorted from PBMCs, taken less than 18 days after the first yellow fever vaccination. This TCR came from a man between 18 and 29 years old who received the YFV17D yellow fever vaccine. As DNA, the CDR3 is TGTGCCAGCAGCCACTCCGAGGGACTAGCGGGGTTGGCGCAGTACTTC. Translated, it gives CASSHSEGLAGLAQYF.